This T cell receptor (beta chain) is from a study of blood T cell repertoires in COVID-19. Study at large: In each case, the material was cDNA or gDNA derived from T cells, B-cell-depleted T cells, or PBMCs.

In the original processing: The authors estimated nucleated cell counts from reference gene primer amplification. Assay used: immunoSEQ multiplex PCR; TCRdb lists only in-frame clones, some missing. The D gene and trimming were derived from the DNA, and the V and J assignments and clone size from that table. The table lists 85,000 to 130,000 clones, approximately 80% of them singletons. From germline, CDR1 is SGHTA and CDR2 FQGNSA. The CDR3 spans 16 residues. Unmatched junction bases numbered 7, after V lost 4 bases and J lost 6 bases. The receptor was isolated from an elderly woman with active or convalescent COVID-19. V and J are TRBV7-2 and TRBJ2-3, with 13 bases lining up with TRBD2. The sequenced material came from peripheral blood. The DNA for the CDR3 is TGTGCCAGCAGCTGGGGAAGACTAGCGGGAGGTGATACGCAGTATTTT. Translated: CASSWGRLAGGDTQYF.